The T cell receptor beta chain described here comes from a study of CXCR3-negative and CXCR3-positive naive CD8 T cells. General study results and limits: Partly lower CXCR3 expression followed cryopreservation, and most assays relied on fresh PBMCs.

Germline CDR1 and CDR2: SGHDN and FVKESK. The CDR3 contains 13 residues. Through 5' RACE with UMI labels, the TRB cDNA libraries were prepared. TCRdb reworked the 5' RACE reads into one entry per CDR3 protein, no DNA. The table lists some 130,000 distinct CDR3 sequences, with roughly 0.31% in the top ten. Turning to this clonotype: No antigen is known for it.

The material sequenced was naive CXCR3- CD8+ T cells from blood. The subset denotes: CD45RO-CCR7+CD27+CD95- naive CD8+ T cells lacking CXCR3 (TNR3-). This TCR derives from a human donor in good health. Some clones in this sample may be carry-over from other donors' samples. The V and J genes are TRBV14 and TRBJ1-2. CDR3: CASSRTEYHGYTF. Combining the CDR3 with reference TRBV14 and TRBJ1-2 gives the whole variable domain EAGVTQFPSHSVIEKGQTVTLRCDPISGHDNLYWYRRVMGKEIKFLLHFVKESKQDESGMPNNRFLAERTGGTYSTLKVQPAELEDSGVYFCASSRTEYHGYTFGSGTRLTVV.